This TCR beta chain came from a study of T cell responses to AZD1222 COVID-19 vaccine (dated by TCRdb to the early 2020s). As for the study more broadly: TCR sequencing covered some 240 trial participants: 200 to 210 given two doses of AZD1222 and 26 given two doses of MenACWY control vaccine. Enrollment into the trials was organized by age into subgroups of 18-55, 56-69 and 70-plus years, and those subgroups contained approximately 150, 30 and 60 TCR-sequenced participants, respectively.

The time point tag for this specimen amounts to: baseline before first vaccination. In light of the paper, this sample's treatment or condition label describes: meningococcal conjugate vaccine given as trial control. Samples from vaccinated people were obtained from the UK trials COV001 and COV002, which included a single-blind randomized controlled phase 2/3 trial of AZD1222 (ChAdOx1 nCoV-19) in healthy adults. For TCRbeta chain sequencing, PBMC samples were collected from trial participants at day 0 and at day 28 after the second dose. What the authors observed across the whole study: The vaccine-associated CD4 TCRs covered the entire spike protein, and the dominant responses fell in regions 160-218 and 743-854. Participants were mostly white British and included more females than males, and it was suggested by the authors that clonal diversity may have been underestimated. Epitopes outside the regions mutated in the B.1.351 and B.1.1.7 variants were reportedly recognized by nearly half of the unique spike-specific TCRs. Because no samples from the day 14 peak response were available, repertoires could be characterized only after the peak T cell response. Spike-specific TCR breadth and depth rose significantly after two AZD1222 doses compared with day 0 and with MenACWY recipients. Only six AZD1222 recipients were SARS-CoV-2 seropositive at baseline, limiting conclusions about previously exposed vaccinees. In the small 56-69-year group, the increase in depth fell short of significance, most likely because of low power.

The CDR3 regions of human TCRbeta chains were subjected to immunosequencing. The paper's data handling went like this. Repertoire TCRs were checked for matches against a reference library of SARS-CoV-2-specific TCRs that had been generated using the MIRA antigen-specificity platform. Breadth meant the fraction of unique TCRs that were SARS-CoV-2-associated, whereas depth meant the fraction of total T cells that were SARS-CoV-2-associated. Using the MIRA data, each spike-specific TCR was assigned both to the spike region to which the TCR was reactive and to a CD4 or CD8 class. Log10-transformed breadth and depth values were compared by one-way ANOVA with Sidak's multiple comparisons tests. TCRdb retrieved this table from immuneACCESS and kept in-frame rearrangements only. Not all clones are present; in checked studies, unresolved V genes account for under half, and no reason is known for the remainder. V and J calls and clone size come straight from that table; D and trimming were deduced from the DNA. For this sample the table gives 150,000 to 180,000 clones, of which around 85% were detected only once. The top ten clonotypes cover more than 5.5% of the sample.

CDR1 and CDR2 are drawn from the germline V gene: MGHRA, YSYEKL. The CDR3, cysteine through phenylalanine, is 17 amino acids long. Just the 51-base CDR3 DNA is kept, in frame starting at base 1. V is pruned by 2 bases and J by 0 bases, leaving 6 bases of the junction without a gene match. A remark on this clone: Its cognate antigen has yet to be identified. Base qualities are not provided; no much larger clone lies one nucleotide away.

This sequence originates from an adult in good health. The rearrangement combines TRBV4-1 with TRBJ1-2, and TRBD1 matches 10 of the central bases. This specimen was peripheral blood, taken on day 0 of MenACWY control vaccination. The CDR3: CASSQPGQGIANYGYTF. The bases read TGCGCCAGCAGCCAACCGGGACAGGGGATAGCTAACTATGGCTACACCTTC.